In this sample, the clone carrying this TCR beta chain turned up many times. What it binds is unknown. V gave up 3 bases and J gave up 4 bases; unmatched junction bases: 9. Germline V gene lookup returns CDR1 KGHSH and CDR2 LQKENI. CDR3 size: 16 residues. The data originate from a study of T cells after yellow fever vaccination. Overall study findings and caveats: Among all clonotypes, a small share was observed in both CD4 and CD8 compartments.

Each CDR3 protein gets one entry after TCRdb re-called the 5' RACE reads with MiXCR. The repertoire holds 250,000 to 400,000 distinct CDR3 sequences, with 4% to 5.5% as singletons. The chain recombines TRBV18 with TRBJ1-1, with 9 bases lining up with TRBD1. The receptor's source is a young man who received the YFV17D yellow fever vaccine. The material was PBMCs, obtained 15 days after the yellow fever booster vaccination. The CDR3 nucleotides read TGTGCCAGCTCACCCCTGACAGGGGGGTTTCGCACTGAAGCTTTCTTT. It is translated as CASSPLTGGFRTEAFF.